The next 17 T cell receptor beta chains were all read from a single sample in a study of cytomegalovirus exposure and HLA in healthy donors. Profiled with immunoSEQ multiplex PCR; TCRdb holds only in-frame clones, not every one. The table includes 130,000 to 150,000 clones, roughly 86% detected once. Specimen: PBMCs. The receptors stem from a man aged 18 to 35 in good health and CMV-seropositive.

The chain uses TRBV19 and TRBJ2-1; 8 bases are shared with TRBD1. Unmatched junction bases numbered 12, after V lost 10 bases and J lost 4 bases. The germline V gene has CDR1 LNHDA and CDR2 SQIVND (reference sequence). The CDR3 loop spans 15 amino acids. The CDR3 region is CATKAGGPIYNEQFF. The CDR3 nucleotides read TGTGCCACAAAGGCAGGGGGCCCCATTTACAATGAGCAGTTCTTC.

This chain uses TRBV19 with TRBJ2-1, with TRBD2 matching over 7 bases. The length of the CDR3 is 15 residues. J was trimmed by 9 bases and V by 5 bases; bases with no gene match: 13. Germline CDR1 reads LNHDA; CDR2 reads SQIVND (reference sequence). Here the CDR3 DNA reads TGTGCCAGTAGTGGACCGGGACTATCACTGAGTGAGCAGTTCTTC. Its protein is CASSGPGLSLSEQFF.

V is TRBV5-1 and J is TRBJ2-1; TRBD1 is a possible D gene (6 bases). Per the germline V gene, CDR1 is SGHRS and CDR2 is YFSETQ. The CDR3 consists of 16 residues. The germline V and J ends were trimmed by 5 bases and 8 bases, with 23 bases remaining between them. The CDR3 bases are TGCGCCAGCAGGCCTTTTGACAGGACCTCTAGGGATGAGCAGTTCTTC. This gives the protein CASRPFDRTSRDEQFF.

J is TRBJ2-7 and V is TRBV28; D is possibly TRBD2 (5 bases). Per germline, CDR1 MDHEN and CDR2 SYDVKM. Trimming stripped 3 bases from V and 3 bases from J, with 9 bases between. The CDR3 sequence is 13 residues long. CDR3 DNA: TGTGCCAGCAGTTTCTGGGAGAACTACGAGCAGTACTTC. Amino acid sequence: CASSFWENYEQYF.

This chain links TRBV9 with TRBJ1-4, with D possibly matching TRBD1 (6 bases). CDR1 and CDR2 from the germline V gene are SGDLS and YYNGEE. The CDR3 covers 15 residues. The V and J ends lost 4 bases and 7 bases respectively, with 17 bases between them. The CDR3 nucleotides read TGTGCCAGCAGCAAGGAGGCGACAGGTTTTGAAAAACTGTTTTTT. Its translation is CASSKEATGFEKLFF.

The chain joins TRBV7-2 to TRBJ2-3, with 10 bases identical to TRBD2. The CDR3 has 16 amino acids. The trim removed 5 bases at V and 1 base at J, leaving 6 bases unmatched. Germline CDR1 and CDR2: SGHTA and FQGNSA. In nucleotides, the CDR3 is TGTGCCAGCAGCCCGCAGCGGGGGGGCGGCACAGATACGCAGTATTTT. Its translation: CASSPQRGGGTDTQYF.

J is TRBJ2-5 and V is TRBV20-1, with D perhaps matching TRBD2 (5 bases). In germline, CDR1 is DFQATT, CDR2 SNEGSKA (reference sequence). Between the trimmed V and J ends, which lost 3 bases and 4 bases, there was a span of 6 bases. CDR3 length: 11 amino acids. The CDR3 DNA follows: TGCAGTGCTAGTGAGGGAGAGACCCAGTACTTC. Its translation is CSASEGETQYF.

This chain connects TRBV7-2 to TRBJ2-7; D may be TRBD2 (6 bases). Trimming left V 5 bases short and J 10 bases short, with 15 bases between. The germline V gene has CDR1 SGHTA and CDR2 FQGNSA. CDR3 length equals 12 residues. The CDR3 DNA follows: TGTGCCAGCAGCCTGGAATGGCGGGGACAGTACTTC. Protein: CASSLEWRGQYF.

The CDR3 sequence: CASSPLRTSGTSYNEQFF. The CDR3 DNA is TGTGCCAGCTCACCACTTAGGACTAGCGGGACGTCCTACAATGAGCAGTTCTTC. The genes are TRBV18 and TRBJ2-1; 12 bases agree with TRBD2. This CDR3 region has 18 residues. CDR1 KGHSH and CDR2 LQKENI come from the germline V gene. The trim removed 1 base at V and 1 base at J, leaving 5 bases unmatched.

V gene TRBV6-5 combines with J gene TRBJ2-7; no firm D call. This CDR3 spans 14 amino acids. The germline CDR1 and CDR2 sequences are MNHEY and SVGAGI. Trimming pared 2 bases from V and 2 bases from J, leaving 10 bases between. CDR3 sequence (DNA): TGTGCCAGCAGTTACGGCGGAGAAGCCTACGAGCAGTACTTC. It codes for CASSYGGEAYEQYF.

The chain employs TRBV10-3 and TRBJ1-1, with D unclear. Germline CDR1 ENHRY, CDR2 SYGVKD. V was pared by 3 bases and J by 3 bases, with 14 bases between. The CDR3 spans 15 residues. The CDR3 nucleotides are TGTGCCATCAGTGACTCGGGGAGGGTCGACACTGAAGCTTTCTTT. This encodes CAISDSGRVDTEAFF.

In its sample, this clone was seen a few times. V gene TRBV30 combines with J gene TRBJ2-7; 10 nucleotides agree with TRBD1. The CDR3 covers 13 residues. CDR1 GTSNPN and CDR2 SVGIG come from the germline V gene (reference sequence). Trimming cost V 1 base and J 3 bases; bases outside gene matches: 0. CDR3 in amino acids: CAWSGTGGYEQYF. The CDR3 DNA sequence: TGTGCCTGGAGTGGGACAGGGGGCTACGAGCAGTACTTC. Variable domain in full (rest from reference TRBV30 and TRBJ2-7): SQTIHQWPATLVQPVGSPLSLECTVEGTSNPNLYWYRQAAGRGLQLLFYSVGIGQISSEVPQNLSASRPQDRQFILSSKKLLLSDSGFYLCAWSGTGGYEQYFGPGTRLTVT.

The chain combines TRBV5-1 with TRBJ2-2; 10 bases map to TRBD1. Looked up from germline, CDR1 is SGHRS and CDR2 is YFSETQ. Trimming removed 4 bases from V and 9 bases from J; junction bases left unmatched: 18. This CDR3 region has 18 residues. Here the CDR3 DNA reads TGCGCCAGCAGCCAAGGACTATGGGGGACAGGGGACTTCAGGGAGCTGTTTTTT. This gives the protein CASSQGLWGTGDFRELFF.

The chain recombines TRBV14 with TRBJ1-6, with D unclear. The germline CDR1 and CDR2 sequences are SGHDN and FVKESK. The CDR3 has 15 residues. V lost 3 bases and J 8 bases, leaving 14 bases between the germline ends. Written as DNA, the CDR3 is TGTGCCAGCAGCCAGAGGGAGGGTTCCCATTCACCCCTCCACTTT. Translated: CASSQREGSHSPLHF. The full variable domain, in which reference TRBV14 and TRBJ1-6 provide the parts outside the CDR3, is EAGVTQFPSHSVIEKGQTVTLRCDPISGHDNLYWYRRVMGKEIKFLLHFVKESKQDESGMPNNRFLAERTGGTYSTLKVQPAELEDSGVYFCASSQREGSHSPLHFGNGTRLTVT.

For the CDR3, the DNA is TGTGCCACGGGAGAGATCGATCAGCCCCAGCATTTT. Its protein product is CATGEIDQPQHF. The rearrangement links TRBV27 to TRBJ1-5, with D unresolved. The germline CDR1 and CDR2 sequences are MNHEY and SMNVEV (reference sequence). The CDR3 is made up of 12 amino acids. V lost 10 bases, J lost 5 bases, and 12 bases lay in between.

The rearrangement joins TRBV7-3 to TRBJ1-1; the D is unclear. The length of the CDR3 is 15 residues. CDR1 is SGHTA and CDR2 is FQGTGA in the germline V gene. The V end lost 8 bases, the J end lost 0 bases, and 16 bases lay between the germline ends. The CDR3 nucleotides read TGTGCCAGCCCCTTAAGGGCAGATATGAACACTGAAGCTTTCTTT. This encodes CASPLRADMNTEAFF.

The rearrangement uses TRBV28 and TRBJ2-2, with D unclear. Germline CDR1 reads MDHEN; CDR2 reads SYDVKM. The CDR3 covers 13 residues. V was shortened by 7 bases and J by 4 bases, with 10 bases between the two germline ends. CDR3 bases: TGTGCCAGCACCTTCTCCCTCACCGGGGAGCTGTTTTTT. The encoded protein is CASTFSLTGELFF.